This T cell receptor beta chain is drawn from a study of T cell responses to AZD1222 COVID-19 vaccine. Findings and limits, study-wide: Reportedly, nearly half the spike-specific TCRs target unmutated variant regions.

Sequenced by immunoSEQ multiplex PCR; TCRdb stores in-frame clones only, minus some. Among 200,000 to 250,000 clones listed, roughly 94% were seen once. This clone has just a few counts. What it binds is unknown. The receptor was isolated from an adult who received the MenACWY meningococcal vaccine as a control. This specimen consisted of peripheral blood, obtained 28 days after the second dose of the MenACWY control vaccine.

The CDR3 loop is CAWEGANTEAFF. The CDR3 coding sequence is TGTGCCTGGGAAGGAGCGAACACTGAAGCTTTCTTT. The V gene is TRBV30, the J gene TRBJ1-1; D remains unclear. The CDR3 contains 12 residues. Germline loops: CDR1 GTSNPN, CDR2 SVGIG (reference sequence). V lost 5 bases and J lost 1, with 8 bases in between.